These 20 T cell receptor beta chains were sequenced from one sample in a study of T cell responses to AZD1222 COVID-19 vaccine. Repertoires were generated with immunoSEQ multiplex PCR, while TCRdb's copy carries only in-frame clones and drops some. The sample includes 200,000 or so clones, about 90% of them seen just once. The material sequenced was peripheral blood, taken on day 0 of AZD1222 vaccination. All receptors derive from an adult in good health.

The rearrangement uses TRBV18 and TRBJ1-2, with D unclear. V was clipped by 3 bases and J by 8 bases, with 16 bases between them. CDR3 size: 14 residues. CDR1 is KGHSH and CDR2 is LQKENI in the germline V gene. The CDR3 DNA sequence: TGTGCCAGCTCACCTTGGACCGAAACTGTAGGCTACACCTTC. Its translation: CASSPWTETVGYTF. Combining the CDR3 with reference TRBV18 and TRBJ1-2 gives the whole variable domain NAGVMQNPRHLVRRRGQEARLRCSPMKGHSHVYWYRQLPEEGLKFMVYLQKENIIDESGMPKERFSAEFPKEGPSILRIQQVVRGDSAAYFCASSPWTETVGYTFGSGTRLTVV.

The rearrangement links TRBV5-1 to TRBJ2-3; D is possibly TRBD2 (6 bases). The V end lost 4 bases, the J end lost 2 bases, and 11 bases lay between the germline ends. The CDR3 spans 14 residues. Per germline, CDR1 SGHRS and CDR2 YFSETQ. CDR3 in DNA: TGCGCCAGCAGCCCGGGGACTTACACAGATACGCAGTATTTT. Translated, it gives CASSPGTYTDTQYF.

The chain combines TRBV5-1 with TRBJ1-1; no clear D. V was cut by 0 bases and J by 5 bases, with 5 bases left in between. CDR3 length equals 12 residues. Germline-derived CDR1 and CDR2 are SGHRS and YFSETQ. CDR3 region: CASSLDRTEAFF. In nucleotides, the CDR3 is TGCGCCAGCAGCTTGGACCGAACTGAAGCTTTCTTT.

This sequence joins TRBV14 and TRBJ2-1; D is possibly TRBD2 (5 bases). Trimming pared 1 base from V and 6 bases from J, leaving 10 bases between. The germline V gene encodes CDR1 SGHDN and CDR2 FVKESK. The CDR3 extends over 14 amino acids. In nucleotides, the CDR3 is TGTGCCAGCAGCCAAGCGTACCGGGGCAATGAGCAGTTCTTC. Its translation is CASSQAYRGNEQFF.

This clone occurred once. J is TRBJ2-2 and V is TRBV27, with TRBD2 matching 8 bases. Unmatched junction bases numbered 10, after V lost 3 bases and J lost 4 bases. There are 17 residues in the CDR3. Germline CDR1 is MNHEY and CDR2 is SMNVEV (reference sequence). CDR3 DNA sequence: TGTGCCAGCAGTTTCCGCGTGATAGCGGGGAGCACCGGGGAGCTGTTTTTT. It specifies CASSFRVIAGSTGELFF.

The rearrangement links TRBV6-5 to TRBJ2-7; 7 nucleotides agree with TRBD1. This CDR3 has 14 amino acids. The germline V gene has CDR1 MNHEY and CDR2 SVGAGI. V was pared by 6 bases and J by 0 bases, with 5 bases of the junction left unmatched. Here the CDR3 reads CASRRGQDSYEQYF. DNA of the CDR3: TGTGCCAGCAGGAGAGGACAGGACTCCTACGAGCAGTACTTC.

The V gene is TRBV5-4, the J gene TRBJ2-7, with D perhaps matching TRBD2 (5 bases). This CDR3 is built from 13 residues. From germline, CDR1 is SGHNT and CDR2 YYREEE (reference sequence). V lost 0 bases, J lost 7 bases, and 11 bases lay in between. This CDR3 reads CASSLGTGREQYF. The DNA of the CDR3 is TGTGCCAGCAGCTTGGGGACTGGACGAGAGCAGTACTTC.

The genes are TRBV5-4 and TRBJ1-1; 8 bases are a match to TRBD1. This CDR3 has 13 residues. The ends lost 4 bases at V and 4 bases at J; junction bases unmatched: 3. The germline CDR1 and CDR2 sequences are SGHNT and YYREEE (reference sequence). CDR3 sequence: CASSQTGVTEAFF. CDR3 bases: TGTGCCAGCAGCCAGACAGGGGTCACTGAAGCTTTCTTT.

The chain links TRBV18 to TRBJ2-7; 8 bases are a match to TRBD1. CDR1 is KGHSH, CDR2 LQKENI, per germline. Trimming removed 1 base from V and 5 bases from J; junction bases left unmatched: 7. CDR3 length equals 15 residues. CDR3 in DNA: TGTGCCAGCTCACCACGTGGACAGGGTGGCGACGAGCAGTACTTC. It is translated as CASSPRGQGGDEQYF.

The gene calls are TRBV6-2 or TRBV6-3 and TRBJ2-3, with TRBD2 matching over 12 bases. Germline V lookup: CDR1 MNHEY, CDR2 SVGEGT. The CDR3 sequence is 16 residues long. Germline trimming cut 5 bases from V and 3 bases from J; bases unmatched to any gene: 6. The CDR3, as DNA: TGTGCCAGCAGTACAATGGGACTAGCGGGTACAGATACGCAGTATTTT. Protein sequence: CASSTMGLAGTDTQYF.

V usage is TRBV9 and J usage is TRBJ1-1; tentative D call: TRBD1 (5 bases). This CDR3 region has 12 residues. V dropped 10 bases and J dropped 1 base, with 11 bases sitting between them. Germline V lookup: CDR1 SGDLS, CDR2 YYNGEE. CDR3 DNA sequence: TGTGCCCCCGGGGGTGGGAACACTGAAGCTTTCTTT. Translating it yields CAPGGGNTEAFF.

The chain is built from TRBV19 and TRBJ1-2; D remains unclear. V lost 5 bases and J lost 3, with 13 bases in between. Looked up from germline, CDR1 is LNHDA and CDR2 is SQIVND (reference sequence). The CDR3 sequence is 14 residues long. CDR3 in DNA: TGTGCCAGTAGTGAACCGGGAGTGGACTATGGCTACACCTTC. This translates into CASSEPGVDYGYTF.

The chain couples TRBV28 to TRBJ2-5; TRBD2 matches 10 bases. In germline, CDR1 is MDHEN, CDR2 SYDVKM. The CDR3 totals 17 residues. V lost 5 bases, J lost 5 bases, and 14 bases stayed unmatched. CDR3 amino acids: CASSSPGLANVRETQYF. CDR3 sequence (DNA): TGTGCCAGCAGTAGCCCGGGACTAGCGAACGTTCGGGAGACCCAGTACTTC. Full variable domain (remainder filled in from reference TRBV28 and TRBJ2-5): DVKVTQSSRYLVKRTGEKVFLECVQDMDHENMFWYRQDPGLGLRLIYFSYDVKMKEKGDIPEGYSVSREKKERFSLILESASTNQTSMYLCASSSPGLANVRETQYFGPGTRLLVL.

The chain uses TRBV7-9 and TRBJ2-3, with 9 bases identical to TRBD2. CDR3 size: 16 residues. The V segment lost 2 bases and the J segment 1 base; nucleotides outside the gene matches: 4. The V gene's germline CDR1 is SEHNR and CDR2 FQNEAQ (reference sequence). CDR3 in amino acids: CASSLQRGARTDTQYF. In DNA form, the CDR3 reads TGTGCCAGCAGCTTACAGCGGGGGGCCCGCACAGATACGCAGTATTTT. The variable domain in full, completed from reference TRBV7-9 and TRBJ2-3, reads DTGVSQNPRHKITKRGQNVTFRCDPISEHNRLYWYRQTLGQGPEFLTYFQNEAQLEKSRLLSDRFSAERPKGSFSTLEIQRTEQGDSAMYLCASSLQRGARTDTQYFGPGTRLTVL.

J is TRBJ1-5 and V is TRBV6-5; D remains unclear. The CDR3 extends over 14 amino acids. Trimming took 6 bases from V and 7 from J, leaving 16 bases between them. Germline CDR1 reads MNHEY; CDR2 reads SVGAGI. The CDR3 nucleotides are TGTGCCAGCAGGAGGGTAGGGATGGACCAGCCCCAGCATTTT. As protein: CASRRVGMDQPQHF.

J is TRBJ1-5 and V is TRBV29-1; possibly TRBD1 for D (6 bases). V lost 6 bases and J 3 bases, leaving 12 bases between the germline ends. There are 13 residues in the CDR3. Germline CDR1 and CDR2: SQVTM and ANQGSEA. CDR3 coding DNA: TGCAGCGTCCGTGGGACATTCAATCAGCCCCAGCATTTT. Protein: CSVRGTFNQPQHF.

The chain employs TRBV12-3 or TRBV12-4 and TRBJ2-2, with D possibly matching TRBD1 (6 bases). The CDR3 extends over 12 amino acids. Trimming removed 7 bases from V and 7 bases from J, with 10 bases in between. CDR3 residues: CASNRDNGELFF. The CDR3 coding sequence is TGTGCCAGCAACAGGGATAACGGGGAGCTGTTTTTT.

The gene calls are TRBV2 and TRBJ1-1; no definite D call. CDR1 SNHLY and CDR2 FYNNEI come from the germline V gene. Trimming stripped 2 bases from V and 11 bases from J, with 12 bases between. The CDR3 has 12 residues. The CDR3 DNA reads as TGTGCCAGCAGTGAATGGCAGCTCAAGGCTTTCTTT. It codes for CASSEWQLKAFF.

V and J are TRBV5-5 and TRBJ1-1; D may be TRBD1 (6 bases). The length of the CDR3 is 13 residues. The germline V gene has CDR1 SGHKS and CDR2 YYEKEE (reference sequence). V lost 4 bases and J lost 6, with 13 bases in between. The CDR3 sequence is CASSPGANAEAFF. The CDR3, as DNA: TGTGCCAGCAGCCCGGGGGCTAACGCTGAAGCTTTCTTT.

The V gene is TRBV18, the J gene TRBJ2-7; D unclear. V was cut by 3 bases and J by 0 bases, with 12 bases left in between. The CDR3 contains 15 residues. From germline, CDR1 is KGHSH and CDR2 LQKENI. CDR3 sequence (DNA): TGTGCCAGCTCACCGTCGACATGGAACTCCTACGAGCAGTACTTC. It translates to CASSPSTWNSYEQYF. Drawing the rest from reference TRBV18 and TRBJ2-7, the complete variable domain is NAGVMQNPRHLVRRRGQEARLRCSPMKGHSHVYWYRQLPEEGLKFMVYLQKENIIDESGMPKERFSAEFPKEGPSILRIQQVVRGDSAAYFCASSPSTWNSYEQYFGPGTRLTVT.